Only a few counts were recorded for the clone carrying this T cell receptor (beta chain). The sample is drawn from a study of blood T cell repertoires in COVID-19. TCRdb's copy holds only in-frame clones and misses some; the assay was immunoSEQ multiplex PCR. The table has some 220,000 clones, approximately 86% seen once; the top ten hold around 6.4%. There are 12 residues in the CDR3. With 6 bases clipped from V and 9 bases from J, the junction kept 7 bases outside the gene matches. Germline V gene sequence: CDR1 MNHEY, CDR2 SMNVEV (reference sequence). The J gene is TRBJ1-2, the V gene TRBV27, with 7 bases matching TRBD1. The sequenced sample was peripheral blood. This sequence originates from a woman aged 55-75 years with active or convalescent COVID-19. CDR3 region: CASRPSGGRYTF. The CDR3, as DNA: TGTGCCAGCAGACCCTCAGGGGGACGCTACACCTTC.